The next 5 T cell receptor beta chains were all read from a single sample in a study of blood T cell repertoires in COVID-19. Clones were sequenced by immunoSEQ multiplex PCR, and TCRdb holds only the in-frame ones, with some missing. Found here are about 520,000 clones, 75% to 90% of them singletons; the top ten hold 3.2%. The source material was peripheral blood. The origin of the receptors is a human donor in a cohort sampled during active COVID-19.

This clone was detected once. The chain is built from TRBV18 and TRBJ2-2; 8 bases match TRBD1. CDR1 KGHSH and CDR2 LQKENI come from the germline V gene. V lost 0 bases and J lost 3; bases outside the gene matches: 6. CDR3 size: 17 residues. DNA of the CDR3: TGTGCCAGCTCACCACCAGCAGGGGGCGCGGACACCGGGGAGCTGTTTTTT. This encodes CASSPPAGGADTGELFF.

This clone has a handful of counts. The CDR3 reads CAWAGLANEQYF. The CDR3 DNA is TGTGCCTGGGCGGGACTAGCGAACGAGCAGTACTTC. V and J are TRBV30 and TRBJ2-7, with TRBD2 identical over 10 bases. V gave up 5 bases and J gave up 5 bases; unmatched junction bases: 3. Germline V lookup: CDR1 GTSNPN, CDR2 SVGIG (reference sequence). The CDR3 runs 12 residues.

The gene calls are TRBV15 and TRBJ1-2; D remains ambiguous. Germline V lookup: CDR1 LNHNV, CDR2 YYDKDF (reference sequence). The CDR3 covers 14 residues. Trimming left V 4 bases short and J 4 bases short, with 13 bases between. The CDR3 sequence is CATSTAENSYGYTF. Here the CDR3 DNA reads TGTGCCACCAGCACCGCGGAAAACTCCTATGGCTACACCTTC.

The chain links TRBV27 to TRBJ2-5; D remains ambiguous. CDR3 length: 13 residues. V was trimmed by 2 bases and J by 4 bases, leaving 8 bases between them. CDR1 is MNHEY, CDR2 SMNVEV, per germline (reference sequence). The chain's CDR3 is CASSLGVRETQYF. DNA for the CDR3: TGTGCCAGCAGTTTAGGAGTCAGAGAGACCCAGTACTTC.

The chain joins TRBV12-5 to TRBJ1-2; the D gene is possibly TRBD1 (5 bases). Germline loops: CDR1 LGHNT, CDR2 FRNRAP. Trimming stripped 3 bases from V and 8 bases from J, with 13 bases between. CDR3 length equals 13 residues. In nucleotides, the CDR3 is TGTGCTAGTGGTTTTTTCCGGGGGGACGGCTACACCTTC. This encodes CASGFFRGDGYTF.